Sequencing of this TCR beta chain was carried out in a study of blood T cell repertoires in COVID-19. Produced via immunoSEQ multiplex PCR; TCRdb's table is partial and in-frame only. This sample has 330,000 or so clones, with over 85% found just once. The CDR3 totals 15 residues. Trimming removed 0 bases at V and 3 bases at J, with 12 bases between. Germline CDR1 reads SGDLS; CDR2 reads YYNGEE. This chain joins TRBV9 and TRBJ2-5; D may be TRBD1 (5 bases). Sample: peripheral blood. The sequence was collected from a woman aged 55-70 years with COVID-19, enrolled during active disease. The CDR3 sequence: CASSVDRQLKETQYF. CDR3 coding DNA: TGTGCCAGCAGCGTAGACAGGCAACTCAAAGAGACCCAGTACTTC.